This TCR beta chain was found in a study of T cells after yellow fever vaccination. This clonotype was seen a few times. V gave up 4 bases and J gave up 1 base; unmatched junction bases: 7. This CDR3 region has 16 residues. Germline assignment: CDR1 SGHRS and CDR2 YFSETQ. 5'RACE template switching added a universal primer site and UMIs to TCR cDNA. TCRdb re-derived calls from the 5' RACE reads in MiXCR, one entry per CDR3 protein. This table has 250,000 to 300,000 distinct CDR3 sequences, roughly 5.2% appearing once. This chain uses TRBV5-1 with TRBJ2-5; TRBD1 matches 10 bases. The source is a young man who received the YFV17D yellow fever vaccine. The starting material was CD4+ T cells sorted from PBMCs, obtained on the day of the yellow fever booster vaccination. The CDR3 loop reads CASSPGQGRSQETQYF. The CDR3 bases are TGCGCCAGCAGCCCGGGACAGGGGCGGTCCCAAGAGACCCAGTACTTC. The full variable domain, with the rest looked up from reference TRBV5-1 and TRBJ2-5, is KAGVTQTPRYLIKTRGQQVTLSCSPISGHRSVSWYQQTPGQGLQFLFEYFSETQRNKGNFPGRFSGRQFSNSRSEMNVSTLELGDSALYLCASSPGQGRSQETQYFGPGTRLLVL.